The T cell receptor beta chain under discussion was sequenced for a study of cytomegalovirus exposure and HLA in healthy donors. Study-level information: Inside one of the first data releases sat around 80 million unique TCRs taken from HLA-typed donors. Whole-study findings and limits: The study designated around 150 TCR beta chains cytomegalovirus-associated. The later analysis indicated that the majority of CMV-associated TCR beta chains appeared HLA-restricted. A previous analysis found most TCR beta V segments productive roughly 87% or roughly 30% of the time.

As to this clone: The antigen is undetermined.

This CDR3 contains 16 residues. V lost 0 bases to trimming and J lost 4 bases, with 12 bases between them. The germline gives CDR1 KGHSH, CDR2 LQKENI. The PCR made use of 60 Vbeta and 13 Jbeta primers. The protocol was immunoSEQ multiplex PCR, while the TCRdb copy is restricted to in-frame clones and leaves out a portion. The sample records around 150,000 clones, 70% to 85% being singletons. Sequenced: PBMCs. The J gene is TRBJ1-4, the V gene TRBV18, with a possible D match to TRBD1 (6 bases). The TCR comes from a man aged 25 to 40 in good health and CMV-seropositive. CDR3: CASSPPSGAGNEKLFF. In nucleotides, the CDR3 is TGTGCCAGCTCACCACCGTCAGGGGCCGGTAATGAAAAACTGTTTTTT.